The source of this TCR beta chain is a study of spatial heterogeneity in lung cancer. Whole-study results and caveats: Mutation tallies in tumors tracked expanded intratumoral alpha and beta TCR counts.

Time point defined: sample taken at primary tumor resection. TCRdb reanalysed the 5' RACE reads using MiXCR and keeps one entry per CDR3 protein. The sample consists of 15,000 to 20,000 distinct CDR3 sequences, 5% to 7% of them appearing once. This clonotype was picked up many times. Its target is not known. Specimen: lung tumor tissue, collected at surgery. The source is a female donor with early-stage non-small cell lung cancer.

The CDR3 is CASSSDTRKLFF. The CDR3 DNA sequence: TGTGCCAGCAGCTCGGACACACGCAAACTGTTTTTT. The gene calls are TRBV7-2 and TRBJ1-4; D may be TRBD1 (5 bases). V lost 4 bases and J 11 bases, leaving 11 bases between the germline ends. The germline V gene has CDR1 SGHTA and CDR2 FQGNSA. CDR3 length equals 12 residues.